The rows below give T cell receptor beta chains drawn from one sample of a study of blood T cell repertoires in COVID-19. The protocol was immunoSEQ multiplex PCR, while the TCRdb copy is restricted to in-frame clones and leaves out a portion. The sample has hundreds of thousands of clones; about nine tenths are singletons. Sequencing used PBMCs or T cells enriched from blood (not recorded which). The receptors here all came from a woman in her thirties or forties who had recovered from COVID-19. Both conserved end residues are part of each CDR3. D genes are given only for firm matches. Clone size appears in some rows only: once, few, many, or a class for an expanded clone.

J,length,size,V,D,DNA,CDR3
TRBJ1-2,15,.,TRBV5-6,TRBD1,TGTGCCAGCAGCTCTTCCGGGACAGCTAACTATGGCTACACCTTC,CASSSSGTANYGYTF
TRBJ2-1,11,.,TRBV29-1,.,TGCAGCGGGGACTGGTACAATGAGCAGTTCTTC,CSGDWYNEQFF
TRBJ2-7,19,.,TRBV3-1/TRBV3-2,TRBD1,TGTGCCAGCAGCCAAGGCAGGGAACAGGGGGGAGCTCGGCCCTACGAGCAGTACTTC,CASSQGREQGGARPYEQYF
TRBJ1-3,13,.,TRBV19,.,TGTGCCAGTATGACGGGAGCTGGAAACACCATATATTTT,CASMTGAGNTIYF
TRBJ2-3,16,.,TRBV5-1,TRBD1,TGCGCCAGCAGCTCCCGACAGGGGATTATCACAGATACGCAGTATTTT,CASSSRQGIITDTQYF
TRBJ1-1,14,.,TRBV5-6,.,TGTGCCAGCAGCCCTTTCCTCGGGGACACTGAAGCTTTCTTT,CASSPFLGDTEAFF
TRBJ2-3,15,.,TRBV10-1,TRBD2,TGCGCCAGCAGCCTGACTAGCGGGGGTCCGGATACGCAGTATTTT,CASSLTSGGPDTQYF
TRBJ2-5,14,.,TRBV5-1,.,TGCGCCCTACTATTGAGGGCAGACCAAGAGACCCAGTACTTC,CALLLRADQETQYF
TRBJ2-3,16,.,TRBV9,TRBD2,TGTGCCAGCAGCGCCGTAGCGGGGCGGGATGGGGATACGCAGTATTTT,CASSAVAGRDGDTQYF
TRBJ2-7,13,.,TRBV19,TRBD1,TGTGCCAGTAGTAGTGGGACAGCGTACGAGCAGTACTTC,CASSSGTAYEQYF
TRBJ2-1,14,.,TRBV7-2,.,TGTGCCAGCAGCCTATCTCGGTCCGGGAATGAGCAGTTCTTC,CASSLSRSGNEQFF
TRBJ2-7,12,once,TRBV24-1,.,TGTGCCACCAGTGATTACAGTTACGAGCAGTACTTC,CATSDYSYEQYF
TRBJ2-3,15,.,TRBV4-3,.,TGCGCCAGCAGCCAAGATCAGGGTAGCGGATATACGCAGTATTTT,CASSQDQGSGYTQYF
TRBJ1-3,15,.,TRBV2,.,TGTGCCAGCAGTGAAGACAGCAGCTCTGGAAACACCATATATTTT,CASSEDSSSGNTIYF
TRBJ2-2,14,.,TRBV5-1,TRBD1,TGCGCCAGCAGCTTGGAGGGGGCAGCCGGGGAGCTGTTTTTT,CASSLEGAAGELFF
TRBJ1-5,15,.,TRBV6-2/TRBV6-3,TRBD1,TGTGCCAGCAGCCCTAGACAGGGGGCGGTTCAGCCCCAGCATTTT,CASSPRQGAVQPQHF
TRBJ1-5,13,.,TRBV7-9,.,TGTGCCAGCAGCCGGGAGCCCAATCAGCCCCAGCATTTT,CASSREPNQPQHF
TRBJ1-4,14,.,TRBV11-3,TRBD1,TGTGCCAGCAGCTTAAGGCGACAGGGTGGAAAACTGTTTTTT,CASSLRRQGGKLFF
TRBJ1-4,14,.,TRBV10-3,.,TGTGCCATCAGTGAGGCCTCGGCTAATGAAAAACTGTTTTTT,CAISEASANEKLFF
TRBJ2-7,15,.,TRBV4-3,TRBD1,TGCGCCAGCAGCCAAGGACAGGGGGATTCCTACGAGCAGTACTTC,CASSQGQGDSYEQYF
TRBJ2-7,14,.,TRBV27,TRBD2,TGTGCCAGCAGTTTAATGCTAGCGGCGCAGGAGCAGTACTTC,CASSLMLAAQEQYF
TRBJ2-2,13,.,TRBV29-1,.,TGCAGCGTTGACCCCGGGAACACCGGGGAGCTGTTTTTT,CSVDPGNTGELFF
TRBJ2-1,14,once,TRBV28,.,TGTGCCAGCAGCTCTCTGGGGGCAGCCAATGAGCAGTTCTTC,CASSSLGAANEQFF
TRBJ2-1,16,.,TRBV5-1,TRBD2,TGCGCCAGCAGCTTTCGATCCAGCGGGAGTAGCAATGAGCAGTTCTTC,CASSFRSSGSSNEQFF
TRBJ1-4,16,.,TRBV4-1,TRBD1,TGCGCCAGCAGCCGGACAGGGGGCCCAACTAATGAAAAACTGTTTTTT,CASSRTGGPTNEKLFF
TRBJ1-2,16,once,TRBV27,.,TGTGCCAGCAGTTTATTTAAGGGGGGGCGCAACTATGGCTACACCTTC,CASSLFKGGRNYGYTF
TRBJ1-1,15,.,TRBV9,.,TGTGCCAGCAGCGTAGCTCCACCGGGAAACACTGAAGCTTTCTTT,CASSVAPPGNTEAFF
TRBJ2-7,12,.,TRBV2,.,TGTGCCAGCAGTGCTACCTCCTACGAGCAGTACTTC,CASSATSYEQYF
TRBJ1-1,15,.,TRBV19,.,TGTGCCAGTAGTCCTTTTATACAGGCGAACACTGAAGCTTTCTTT,CASSPFIQANTEAFF
TRBJ2-2,14,.,TRBV24-1,.,TGTGCCACCAGCCGGGACACCCTCACCGGGGAGCTGTTTTTT,CATSRDTLTGELFF
TRBJ2-3,15,.,TRBV18,TRBD2,TGTGCCAGCTCACAAGCGGGAGGAGGCACAGATACGCAGTATTTT,CASSQAGGGTDTQYF
TRBJ2-7,11,.,TRBV6-5,.,TGTGCCAGCAGAAACATCCACGAGCAGTACTTC,CASRNIHEQYF
TRBJ2-3,16,.,TRBV9,.,TGTGCCAGCAGCGTAGTGGAGGGGGCCCACACAGATACGCAGTATTTT,CASSVVEGAHTDTQYF
TRBJ1-1,11,.,TRBV2,.,TGTGCCAGCAACCCTCGAGGTGAAGCTTTCTTT,CASNPRGEAFF
TRBJ2-7,15,.,TRBV7-3,.,TGTGCCAGCAGCCCCGGGGGCGGGGGAAGCTACGAGCAGTACTTC,CASSPGGGGSYEQYF
TRBJ1-1,14,.,TRBV7-8,.,TGTGCCAGCAGCGAAAAGCAGGGAAGAACTGAAGCTTTCTTT,CASSEKQGRTEAFF
TRBJ1-1,13,.,TRBV6-5,.,TGTGCCAGCAGTTACGGCGGGGACACTGAAGCTTTCTTT,CASSYGGDTEAFF
TRBJ1-4,11,.,TRBV30,.,TGTGCCTGTATGGGGGGTGAAAAACTGTTTTTT,CACMGGEKLFF
TRBJ2-3,16,.,TRBV9,.,TGTGCCAGCAGCGTACCACAGGGGGGAGGGACAGATACGCAGTATTTT,CASSVPQGGGTDTQYF
TRBJ2-2,14,.,TRBV11-2,TRBD2,TGTGCCAGCTGGGGACTAGCGGGACCCGGGGAGCTGTTTTTT,CASWGLAGPGELFF
TRBJ2-1,15,.,TRBV5-1,TRBD1,TGCGCCAGCAGCAAAAACAGGGGCCCGCTGGATGAGCAGTTCTTC,CASSKNRGPLDEQFF
TRBJ2-2,16,.,TRBV18,TRBD1,TGTGCCAGCTCACCACCTTGGACAGGGGAAACCGGGGAGCTGTTTTTT,CASSPPWTGETGELFF
TRBJ2-2,14,.,TRBV2,.,TGTGCCAGCAGTGTTAGTTACAACACCGGGGAGCTGTTTTTT,CASSVSYNTGELFF
TRBJ2-7,13,.,TRBV29-1,.,TGCAGCGTTGAGGAGGGTCGGCCCGGGGAGCAGTACTTC,CSVEEGRPGEQYF
TRBJ1-3,12,once,TRBV28,.,TGTGCCAGCAGAGCATCTGGAAACACCATATATTTT,CASRASGNTIYF